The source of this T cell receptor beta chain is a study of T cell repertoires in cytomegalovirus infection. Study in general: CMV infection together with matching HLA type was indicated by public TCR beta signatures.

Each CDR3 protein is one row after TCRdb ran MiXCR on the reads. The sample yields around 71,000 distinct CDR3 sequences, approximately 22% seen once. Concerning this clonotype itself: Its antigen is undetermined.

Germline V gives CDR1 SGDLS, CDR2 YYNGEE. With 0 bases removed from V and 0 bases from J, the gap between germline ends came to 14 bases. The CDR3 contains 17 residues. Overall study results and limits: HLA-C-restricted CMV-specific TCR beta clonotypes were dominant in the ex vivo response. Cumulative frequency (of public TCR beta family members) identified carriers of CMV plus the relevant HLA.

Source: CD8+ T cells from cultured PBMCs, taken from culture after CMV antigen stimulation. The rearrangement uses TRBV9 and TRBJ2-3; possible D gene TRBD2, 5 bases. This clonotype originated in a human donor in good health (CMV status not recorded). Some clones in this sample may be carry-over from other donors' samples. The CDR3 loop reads CASSVEGALGSTDTQYF. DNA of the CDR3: TGTGCCAGCAGCGTAGAGGGAGCGTTGGGTAGCACAGATACGCAGTATTTT.